Below, 14 T cell receptor beta chains from the same sample are listed, as sequenced in a study of cytomegalovirus exposure and HLA in healthy donors. 60 Vbeta and 13 Jbeta primers were used in PCR. TCRdb keeps only in-frame clones here, not all; method: immunoSEQ multiplex PCR. Altogether about 160,000 clones are present, approximately 80% being singletons, with the ten largest covering around a tenth. The sequencing sample was made of PBMCs. The source is a man in his late teens or twenties in good health and CMV-seropositive.

A few counts support this clone. The chain has TRBV19 and TRBJ1-5; D not resolved. The length of the CDR3 is 13 residues. Trimming pared 5 bases from V and 5 bases from J, leaving 10 bases between. CDR1 and CDR2 (germline): LNHDA, SQIVND (reference sequence). CDR3 in DNA: TGTGCCAGTAGTTCGGAGACCTATCAGCCCCAGCATTTT. As protein: CASSSETYQPQHF.

The V and J genes are TRBV27 and TRBJ2-6, with D possibly being TRBD1 (7 bases). CDR1 and CDR2 (germline): MNHEY, SMNVEV (reference sequence). CDR3 length: 15 amino acids. Trimming took off 6 bases at V and 0 bases at J, with 9 bases between the two ends. The CDR3 bases are TGTGCCAGCAGGCGGGACAGCTCTGGGGCCAACGTCCTGACTTTC. It is translated as CASRRDSSGANVLTF.

The chain employs TRBV6-5 and TRBJ1-5; D is unclear. Germline V gives CDR1 MNHEY, CDR2 SVGAGI. The V and J ends lost 6 bases and 0 bases respectively, with 6 bases between them. The CDR3 runs 13 residues. CDR3 residues: CASRADSNQPQHF. The CDR3 DNA reads TGTGCCAGCAGGGCCGATAGCAATCAGCCCCAGCATTTT.

Only a few counts were recorded for this clone. The V call is TRBV7-9, the J call TRBJ2-5; possible D gene TRBD1, 7 bases. The CDR3 spans 15 residues. Trimming cost V 7 bases and J 4 bases, with 19 bases left between them. CDR1 is SEHNR, CDR2 FQNEAQ, per germline (reference sequence). CDR3 sequence: CASTQGGGGLETQYF. DNA for the CDR3: TGTGCCAGCACCCAAGGCGGAGGGGGCCTAGAGACCCAGTACTTC. Using reference TRBV7-9 and TRBJ2-5 for the parts outside the CDR3, the full variable domain is DTGVSQNPRHKITKRGQNVTFRCDPISEHNRLYWYRQTLGQGPEFLTYFQNEAQLEKSRLLSDRFSAERPKGSFSTLEIQRTEQGDSAMYLCASTQGGGGLETQYFGPGTRLLVL.

This clone is a singleton in its sample. CDR3 in DNA: TGTGCCAGCAGCAACCACATGAGACTAGCGGGAGGCCCTGCGACCCAGTACTTC. It yields the protein CASSNHMRLAGGPATQYF. The V gene is TRBV21-1, the J gene TRBJ2-5; the tabulated D call, TRBD2, remains unverified against the DNA. TRBV21-1 constitutes a pseudogene. The CDR3 totals 18 residues.

The V and J genes are TRBV29-1 and TRBJ1-1; no clear D gene. This CDR3 has 15 amino acids. Germline lookup yields CDR1 SQVTM and CDR2 ANQGSEA. Trimming cost V 4 bases and J 5 bases, with 20 bases left between them. The CDR3 region is CSVVVVDMAWTEAFF. CDR3 in DNA: TGCAGCGTTGTAGTAGTCGACATGGCGTGGACTGAAGCTTTCTTT.

The rearrangement joins TRBV6-1 to TRBJ2-5; 9 bases align to TRBD2. Unmatched junction bases numbered 2, after V lost 6 bases and J lost 3 bases. CDR3 length equals 13 residues. Germline V gives CDR1 MNHNS, CDR2 SASEGT. CDR3 nucleotide sequence: TGTGCCAGCAGGAGCGGGGGGAAAGAGACCCAGTACTTC. Translating it yields CASRSGGKETQYF.

The chain employs TRBV4-1 and TRBJ1-3; TRBD1 matches at 8 bases. Germline CDR1 and CDR2: MGHRA and YSYEKL. The CDR3 totals 16 residues. J gave up 2 bases and V 3 bases, and 6 bases lay outside the gene matches. The CDR3 region has the DNA TGCGCCAGCAGCCAGCCGGACAGGGACCCTGGAAACACCATATATTTT. It translates to CASSQPDRDPGNTIYF.

This clone was detected a few times. The chain uses TRBV2 and TRBJ1-4, with TRBD1 identical over 8 bases. This CDR3 has 14 amino acids. Germline V gene lookup returns CDR1 SNHLY and CDR2 FYNNEI. After removal of 6 bases from V and 6 bases from J, the junction contained 6 bases not matched to a gene. This chain's CDR3 is CASRATGVHEKLFF. The CDR3 coding sequence is TGTGCCAGCAGAGCGACAGGGGTTCATGAAAAACTGTTTTTT.

The V call is TRBV5-4, the J call TRBJ1-4, with D perhaps matching TRBD1 (6 bases). V was pared by 2 bases and J by 8 bases, with 16 bases between. The germline V gene encodes CDR1 SGHNT and CDR2 YYREEE (reference sequence). This CDR3 is 15 amino acids long. The CDR3 is CASSFTVGRGEKLFF. CDR3 coding DNA: TGTGCCAGCAGCTTCACGGTGGGCAGGGGAGAAAAACTGTTTTTT.

V and J are TRBV6-5 and TRBJ1-4, with D perhaps TRBD1 (6 bases). From germline, CDR1 is MNHEY and CDR2 SVGAGI. This CDR3 comprises 15 residues. The V end lost 2 bases, the J end lost 4 bases, and 11 bases lay between the germline ends. The CDR3 DNA follows: TGTGCCAGCAGTTACGGGGGGGCGGATAATGAAAAACTGTTTTTT. This gives the protein CASSYGGADNEKLFF.

The chain employs TRBV5-1 and TRBJ2-5, with D maybe TRBD1 (7 bases). Trimming took 7 bases from V and 3 from J, leaving 19 bases between them. Germline-derived CDR1 and CDR2 are SGHRS and YFSETQ. The CDR3 is made up of 15 amino acids. CDR3 bases: TGCGCCAGCCGGGAGACAGGGAGACCCGAAGAGACCCAGTACTTC. It encodes CASRETGRPEETQYF.

The chain uses TRBV18 and TRBJ1-2, with D possibly being TRBD1 (5 bases). The germline gives CDR1 KGHSH, CDR2 LQKENI. This CDR3 has 16 residues. V was cut by 4 bases and J by 1 base, with 16 bases left in between. CDR3 nucleotide sequence: TGTGCCAGCTCACATTCCCCGACAGATTTTAACTATGGCTACACCTTC. Encoded protein: CASSHSPTDFNYGYTF.

This clone was seen a few times. V usage is TRBV18 and J usage is TRBJ1-2; D gene ambiguous. V was trimmed by 3 bases and J by 6 bases, leaving 14 bases between them. The CDR3 runs 14 residues. From germline, CDR1 is KGHSH and CDR2 LQKENI. Here the CDR3 DNA reads TGTGCCAGCTCACCCTTCAGAGGGAGGGATGGCTACACCTTC. Translation gives CASSPFRGRDGYTF.